Below, 20 T cell receptor beta chains from the same sample are listed, as sequenced in a study of blood T cell repertoires in COVID-19. Profiling relied on immunoSEQ multiplex PCR, and the TCRdb table lists in-frame clones only, not all of them. The table lists roughly 280,000 clones, 85% to 90% of them singletons. Sequencing used PBMCs or T cells enriched from blood (not recorded which). These receptors all come from a woman aged 25 to 39 with acute COVID-19.

This rearrangement joins TRBV2 to TRBJ2-1, with 14 bases identical to TRBD2. Per the germline V gene, CDR1 is SNHLY and CDR2 is FYNNEI. The ends lost 6 bases at V and 8 bases at J; junction bases unmatched: 9. The CDR3 totals 16 residues. Here the CDR3 DNA reads TGTGCCAGCAGAAGACTAGCGGGAGGGGCTGGGGATGAGCAGTTCTTC. As protein: CASRRLAGGAGDEQFF.

This chain joins TRBV30 and TRBJ1-1; D is possibly TRBD1 (6 bases). Germline CDR1 is GTSNPN and CDR2 is SVGIG (reference sequence). The CDR3 runs 13 residues. V dropped 0 bases and J dropped 3 bases, with 8 bases sitting between them. As DNA, the CDR3 is TGTGCCTGGAGTGTAGGGGGGGACACTGAAGCTTTCTTT. As protein: CAWSVGGDTEAFF.

The chain recombines TRBV12-3 or TRBV12-4 with TRBJ2-3, with D unresolved. The CDR3 totals 13 residues. V shed 7 bases and J shed 6 bases, with 14 bases lying between them. The CDR3 loop reads CASTRDSGDTQYF. The CDR3 bases are TGTGCCAGCACCCGCGACTCGGGTGATACGCAGTATTTT.

The rearrangement uses TRBV6-1 and TRBJ2-1; TRBD2 is a possible D gene (5 bases). V was shortened by 5 bases and J by 6 bases, with 8 bases between the two germline ends. This CDR3 is 12 amino acids long. Per germline, CDR1 MNHNS and CDR2 SASEGT. Written as DNA, the CDR3 is TGTGCCAGCAGTTGGACTCTCAATGAGCAGTTCTTC. It codes for CASSWTLNEQFF.

This chain joins TRBV5-1 and TRBJ2-3; D remains ambiguous. The CDR3 length is 15 residues. The germline V and J ends were trimmed by 0 bases and 4 bases, with 12 bases remaining between them. Germline lookup yields CDR1 SGHRS and CDR2 YFSETQ. In DNA, the CDR3 is TGCGCCAGCAGCTTGGCCACGGGTGGCCCAGATACGCAGTATTTT. Its protein is CASSLATGGPDTQYF.

V usage is TRBV24-1 and J usage is TRBJ2-1, with 11 bases that match TRBD1. CDR3 length: 17 amino acids. The ends lost 2 bases at V and 10 bases at J; junction bases unmatched: 12. The germline CDR1 and CDR2 sequences are KGHDR and SFDVKD. The CDR3, as DNA: TGTGCCACCAGTGATTGGGGCGTAGGACAGGGGGCAGGGGAGCAGTTCTTC. Encoded protein: CATSDWGVGQGAGEQFF.

This rearrangement joins TRBV2 to TRBJ2-1; the D is unclear. With 6 bases removed from V and 8 bases from J, the gap between germline ends came to 11 bases. The CDR3 is made up of 12 amino acids. From germline, CDR1 is SNHLY and CDR2 FYNNEI. Here the CDR3 DNA reads TGTGCCAGCAGCCTAACGTCTTATGAGCAGTTCTTC. Translating gives CASSLTSYEQFF.

This chain uses TRBV9 with TRBJ2-7, with 10 bases identical to TRBD2. This CDR3 is 18 amino acids long. The J segment lost 6 bases and the V segment lost 0 bases, leaving 15 bases of the junction unmatched. Germline CDR1 and CDR2: SGDLS and YYNGEE. CDR3 region: CASSVAGTPAGGPSEQYF. In DNA form, the CDR3 reads TGTGCCAGCAGCGTAGCTGGGACGCCAGCGGGAGGGCCGTCCGAGCAGTACTTC.

The chain combines TRBV25-1 with TRBJ1-1; 8 bases are shared with TRBD1. Germline CDR1 and CDR2: MGHDK and SYGVNS. This CDR3 is built from 17 residues. V dropped 4 bases and J dropped 0; count of bases not matched to a gene: 10. This CDR3 reads CASSGFRGPGMNTEAFF. The DNA for the CDR3 is TGTGCCAGCAGTGGGTTCAGGGGGCCGGGCATGAACACTGAAGCTTTCTTT.

This chain connects TRBV18 to TRBJ2-3; D is perhaps TRBD2 (5 bases). Germline CDR1 KGHSH, CDR2 LQKENI. CDR3 length equals 15 residues. The ends were cut back, 3 bases at V and 3 bases at J, with 13 bases in the middle. CDR3 sequence: CASSPRELRTDTQYF. CDR3 sequence (DNA): TGTGCCAGCTCACCTCGGGAATTGAGGACAGATACGCAGTATTTT.

For this clone: Mismatch with germline at one junction end may stem from a read error. This chain joins TRBV19 and TRBJ1-4, with TRBD1 identical over 8 bases. This CDR3 region has 16 residues. CDR1 LNHDA and CDR2 SQIVND come from the germline V gene (reference sequence). In DNA form, the CDR3 reads TGTGCCAGTAGTGTTTCCCAGGGGGCAACAAATGAAAAACTGTTTTTT. This encodes CASSVSQGATNEKLFF. Variable domain in full (rest from reference TRBV19 and TRBJ1-4): DGGITQSPKYLFRKEGQNVTLSCEQNLNHDAMYWYRQDPGQGLRLIYYSQIVNDFQKGDIAEGYSVSREKKESFPLTVTSAQKNPTAFYLCASSVSQGATNEKLFFGSGTQLSVL.

The chain couples TRBV6-2 or TRBV6-3 to TRBJ2-4; D unresolved. Germline V gene data show CDR1 as MNHEY and CDR2 as SVGEGT. CDR3 length: 14 residues. Trimming took off 6 bases at V and 8 bases at J, with 17 bases between the two ends. The CDR3 region has the DNA TGTGCCAGCAGCCCCGCCTTAGAAGGAGACATTCAGTACTTC. Amino acid sequence: CASSPALEGDIQYF.

This chain joins TRBV5-1 and TRBJ1-6; no reliable D call. This CDR3 contains 15 residues. V lost 4 bases, J lost 7 bases, and 15 bases lay in between. The germline CDR1 and CDR2 sequences are SGHRS and YFSETQ. The CDR3 protein is CASSLVQAGNSPLHF. The CDR3 region has the DNA TGCGCCAGCAGCCTAGTGCAGGCGGGAAATTCACCCCTCCACTTT.

V and J are TRBV7-2 and TRBJ2-1, with 8 bases lining up with TRBD2. This CDR3 has 16 amino acids. J gave up 0 bases and V 4 bases, and 5 bases lay outside the gene matches. Germline CDR1 and CDR2: SGHTA and FQGNSA. CDR3 loop: CASSSGGANSYNEQFF. For the CDR3, the DNA is TGTGCCAGCAGCTCGGGAGGGGCTAACTCCTACAATGAGCAGTTCTTC.

The genes are TRBV19 and TRBJ2-5; tentatively, D is TRBD2 (5 bases). CDR3 size: 13 residues. Germline assignment: CDR1 LNHDA and CDR2 SQIVND (reference sequence). Trimming shortened V by 3 bases and J by 4 bases, and 9 bases separated the two germline ends. The CDR3 coding sequence is TGTGCCAGTAGTATGGAAGGGAGAGAGACCCAGTACTTC. This translates into CASSMEGRETQYF.

The chain joins TRBV5-6 to TRBJ1-5, with a tentative D call TRBD1 (6 bases). This CDR3 spans 14 amino acids. Germline-derived CDR1 and CDR2 are SGHDT and YYEEEE. Trimming pared 4 bases from V and 3 bases from J, leaving 11 bases between. For the CDR3, the DNA is TGTGCCAGCAGCGAAGGACAGAACAATCAGCCCCAGCATTTT. It encodes CASSEGQNNQPQHF. The variable domain in full, with the rest retrieved from reference TRBV5-6 and TRBJ1-5, is DAGVTQSPTHLIKTRGQQVTLRCSPKSGHDTVSWYQQALGQGPQFIFQYYEEEERQRGNFPDRFSGHQFPNYSSELNVNALLLGDSALYLCASSEGQNNQPQHFGDGTRLSIL.

The chain couples TRBV10-3 to TRBJ2-7, with 9 bases fitting TRBD1. V shed 10 bases, J shed 3 bases, and the junction held 13 bases outside the gene matches. CDR1 and CDR2 from the germline V gene are ENHRY and SYGVKD. The CDR3 extends over 15 amino acids. CDR3 amino acids: CATGDRVNINYEQYF. CDR3 DNA sequence: TGTGCCACCGGGGACAGGGTAAATATTAACTACGAGCAGTACTTC.

The chain is built from TRBV18 and TRBJ2-3; D not resolved. Trimming removed 3 bases from V and 1 base from J, with 14 bases in between. This CDR3 region has 16 residues. The germline gives CDR1 KGHSH, CDR2 LQKENI. CDR3 DNA: TGTGCCAGCTCACCTGAGGCGCTCCTCGGCACAGATACGCAGTATTTT. The encoded protein is CASSPEALLGTDTQYF. The entire variable domain, with the rest obtained from reference TRBV18 and TRBJ2-3, is as follows: NAGVMQNPRHLVRRRGQEARLRCSPMKGHSHVYWYRQLPEEGLKFMVYLQKENIIDESGMPKERFSAEFPKEGPSILRIQQVVRGDSAAYFCASSPEALLGTDTQYFGPGTRLTVL.

V is TRBV27 and J is TRBJ1-1; possible D gene TRBD1, 5 bases. Germline V CDR1 and CDR2: MNHEY, SMNVEV (reference sequence). Trimming stripped 5 bases from V and 4 bases from J, with 11 bases between. The CDR3 spans 13 residues. The CDR3 DNA is TGTGCCAGCAGTCCTCGGGACTTCACTGAAGCTTTCTTT. Encoded protein: CASSPRDFTEAFF.

The V call is TRBV5-6, the J call TRBJ2-5; D possibly corresponds to TRBD1 (5 bases). Trimming stripped 5 bases from V and 3 bases from J, with 8 bases between. Germline values: CDR1 SGHDT, CDR2 YYEEEE. The CDR3 has 12 residues. The CDR3 nucleotides read TGTGCCAGCAGTGGGGCGGAAGAGACCCAGTACTTC. It encodes CASSGAEETQYF.